This T cell receptor (beta chain) was sequenced during a study of human T cells and chemical hapten exposure. Study in general: Slight volume differences across pooled libraries mainly accounted for varying per-sample TCR yields.

Stated time point: patch test 1, 2 weeks after DPC sensitization. Treatment meaning: therapeutic diphenylcyclopropenone sensitization with weekly scalp DPC. Germline V lookup: CDR1 SGHAT, CDR2 FQNNGV. CDR3 length equals 14 residues. Deletions cut 0 bases from V and 8 bases from J, with 11 bases between. TCRdb reprocessed the RACE reads with MiXCR, giving one entry per CDR3 protein. The sample has 65,000 to 85,000 distinct CDR3 sequences; around 10% are singletons. The rearrangement uses TRBV11-2 and TRBJ2-1, with D possibly being TRBD1 (6 bases). The sequence came from a woman in her forties or fifties with alopecia areata. Some clones in this sample may be carry-over from other donors' samples. The sequencing here drew on whole blood, taken in connection with sensitization to the hapten diphenylcyclopropenone (DPC). DNA of the CDR3: TGTGCCAGCAGCTTAGATATACAGGGATATGAGCAGTTCTTC. Translating it yields CASSLDIQGYEQFF.